These 11 T cell receptor beta chains share one sample of origin, sequenced in a study of shared clonotypes between healthy human individuals (dated by TCRdb to the early 2020s). Library creation used the immunoSEQ multiplex PCR assay. In its TCRdb copy, this immuneACCESS table keeps in-frame sequences only and misses some clones. Where compared with another copy, unresolved V genes explain less than half of these, and the others have no known cause. A total of about half a million clones appear in this sample, about 80% of them only once. The leading ten clones occupy approximately 12% of the sample. Sequencing was done on a sample of PBMCs. The receptors derive from a woman between 35 and 50 years old in good health. Some clones in this sample may be carry-over from other donors' samples.

The chain recombines TRBV11-3 with TRBJ2-7; 9 bases agree with TRBD2. The CDR3 extends over 15 amino acids. V gave up 3 bases and J gave up 5 bases; unmatched junction bases: 8. The V gene's germline CDR1 is SGHNT and CDR2 YENEEA. This CDR3 is CASSLAGGPFHEQYF. The DNA of the CDR3 is TGTGCCAGCAGCTTGGCGGGAGGGCCTTTCCACGAGCAGTACTTC.

The chain couples TRBV2 to TRBJ2-3; weak D call: TRBD1 (5 bases). The CDR3 totals 14 residues. V was clipped by 7 bases and J by 1 base, with 12 bases between them. Germline CDR1 and CDR2: SNHLY and FYNNEI. CDR3 sequence (DNA): TGTGCCAGCACCGAGGTAGGGGGCACAGATACGCAGTATTTT. Protein sequence: CASTEVGGTDTQYF.

Many counts were recorded for this clone. At the DNA level, this CDR3 is encoded by other sequences in the same sample as well. V and J are TRBV28 and TRBJ2-7; no reliable D call. The germline CDR1 and CDR2 sequences are MDHEN and SYDVKM. The CDR3 is made up of 12 amino acids. V was shortened by 1 base and J by 4 bases, with 5 bases between the two germline ends. CDR3 nucleotide sequence: TGTGCCAGCAGTTTATTGGCTTACGAGCAGTACTTC. This encodes CASSLLAYEQYF.

The rearrangement joins TRBV12-5 to TRBJ1-2; D call uncertain. Germline assignment: CDR1 LGHNT and CDR2 FRNRAP. V was pared by 5 bases and J by 4 bases, with 8 bases between. CDR3 length: 12 residues. CDR3 in DNA: TGTGCTAGTGGTGTAGGAGTCTATGGCTACACCTTC. Protein sequence: CASGVGVYGYTF.

This chain links TRBV5-1 with TRBJ2-5; TRBD1 is a possible D gene (6 bases). CDR3 length equals 14 residues. The germline V gene encodes CDR1 SGHRS and CDR2 YFSETQ. Trimming took off 4 bases at V and 5 bases at J, with 15 bases between the two ends. The CDR3: CASSTAQGRETQYF. The CDR3 DNA is TGCGCCAGCAGCACCGCACAGGGTAGGGAGACCCAGTACTTC.

The V call is TRBV5-1, the J call TRBJ2-3; 8 positions agree with TRBD2. Germline CDR1 SGHRS, CDR2 YFSETQ. The CDR3 length is 17 residues. With V trimmed by 1 base and J by 5 bases, 12 bases remained unmatched. CDR3 DNA: TGCGCCAGCAGCTTGCCCGGACTAGCATCCACCAAAGATACGCAGTATTTT. Amino acids: CASSLPGLASTKDTQYF.

V is TRBV20-1 and J is TRBJ1-1; possibly TRBD1 for D (5 bases). Between the trimmed V and J ends, which lost 0 bases and 8 bases, there was a span of 7 bases. CDR1 DFQATT and CDR2 SNEGSKA come from the germline V gene (reference sequence). This CDR3 comprises 11 residues. CDR3 loop: CSARDRGEAFF. CDR3 sequence (DNA): TGCAGTGCTAGAGATCGGGGGGAAGCTTTCTTT.

The V call is TRBV18, the J call TRBJ2-1; possibly TRBD2 for D (6 bases). Germline V lookup: CDR1 KGHSH, CDR2 LQKENI. V was shortened by 0 bases and J by 6 bases, with 15 bases between the two germline ends. The CDR3 covers 16 residues. CDR3 region: CASSPPNSGEGNEQFF. The CDR3 coding sequence is TGTGCCAGCTCACCACCTAATAGCGGCGAGGGCAATGAGCAGTTCTTC.

The CDR3: CASTPGLAYQETQYF. CDR3 coding DNA: TGCGCCAGCACCCCGGGACTAGCGTACCAAGAGACCCAGTACTTC. The gene calls are TRBV5-1 and TRBJ2-5; 10 nucleotides agree with TRBD2. Trimming took 6 bases from V and 0 from J; bases not matched to a gene: 5. CDR3 length equals 15 residues. Germline-derived CDR1 and CDR2 are SGHRS and YFSETQ.

This chain uses TRBV9 with TRBJ2-5; no reliable D call. Trimming pared 4 bases from V and 9 bases from J, leaving 25 bases between. Looked up from germline, CDR1 is SGDLS and CDR2 is YYNGEE. This CDR3 comprises 16 residues. CDR3 residues: CASSPFQRFQETSQYF. The CDR3 DNA follows: TGTGCCAGCAGCCCCTTCCAGAGGTTCCAAGAGACGTCCCAGTACTTC.

This clone was observed once. V is TRBV5-6 and J is TRBJ2-7, with D possibly matching TRBD2 (5 bases). V was shortened by 2 bases and J by 1 base, with 7 bases between the two germline ends. The CDR3 length is 13 residues. Per germline, CDR1 SGHDT and CDR2 YYEEEE. The CDR3 region is CASSFGVSYEQYF. For the CDR3, the DNA is TGTGCCAGCAGCTTCGGGGTGTCCTACGAGCAGTACTTC.